This TCR beta chain emerged from a study of T cells after yellow fever vaccination. Study overall: Each low-cell-number fraction was prepared by means of SMART-Seq v4 Ultra Low Input. Points from the study as a whole: FACS-sorted repertoires could contain abundant clonotypes contaminating from the bulk population. Post-booster repertoires contained most primary-vaccination clones again (around 96% CD4, around 89% CD8).

Points on this clonotype: The antigen is undetermined.

Template-switching 5'RACE yielded the TCR cDNA; a universal primer site and UMIs were added in the process. Via MiXCR, TCRdb re-called the 5' RACE reads, giving one row per CDR3 protein. The sample records approximately 450,000 distinct CDR3 sequences, around 20% being singletons. The CDR3 has 13 residues. The germline V gene has CDR1 SGDLS and CDR2 YYNGEE. Trimming cost V 2 bases and J 10 bases, with 12 bases left between them. The receptor was isolated from a man aged 18 to 29 who received the YFV17D yellow fever vaccine. The rearrangement uses TRBV9 and TRBJ1-4; D gene ambiguous. The starting material was PBMCs, obtained before the yellow fever booster vaccination. CDR3 in amino acids: CASSVFIGGKLFF. The DNA of the CDR3 is TGTGCCAGCAGCGTTTTCATCGGTGGAAAACTGTTTTTT.